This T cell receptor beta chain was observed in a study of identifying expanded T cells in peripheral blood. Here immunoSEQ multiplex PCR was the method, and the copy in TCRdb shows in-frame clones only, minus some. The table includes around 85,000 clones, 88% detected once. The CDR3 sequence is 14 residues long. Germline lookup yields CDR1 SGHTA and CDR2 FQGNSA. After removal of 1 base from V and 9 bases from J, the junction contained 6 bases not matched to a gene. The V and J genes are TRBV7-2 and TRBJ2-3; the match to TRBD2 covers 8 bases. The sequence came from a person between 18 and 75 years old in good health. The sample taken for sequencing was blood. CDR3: CASSLELGGGTQYF. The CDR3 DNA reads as TGTGCCAGCAGCTTAGAACTAGGCGGGGGGACGCAGTATTTT.